This TCR beta chain was sequenced during a study of cytomegalovirus exposure and HLA in healthy donors. This CDR3 has 16 amino acids. Germline V lookup: CDR1 SGHRS, CDR2 YFSETQ. V was clipped by 4 bases and J by 8 bases; unmatched bases: 11. This clone has more than one count but fewer than ten. 60 Vbeta and 13 Jbeta primers were used in PCR. The assay was immunoSEQ multiplex PCR, and TCRdb's table has in-frame clones only and misses some. The table includes about 150,000 clones, 70% to 90% detected once. The TCR comes from a young woman in good health and CMV-seronegative. Specimen: PBMCs. The J gene is TRBJ2-1, the V gene TRBV5-1, with 11 bases that match TRBD2. The CDR3, as DNA: TGCGCCAGCAGCGCACGACCTAGCGGGGGGAACGATGAGCAGTTCTTC. Residues: CASSARPSGGNDEQFF.